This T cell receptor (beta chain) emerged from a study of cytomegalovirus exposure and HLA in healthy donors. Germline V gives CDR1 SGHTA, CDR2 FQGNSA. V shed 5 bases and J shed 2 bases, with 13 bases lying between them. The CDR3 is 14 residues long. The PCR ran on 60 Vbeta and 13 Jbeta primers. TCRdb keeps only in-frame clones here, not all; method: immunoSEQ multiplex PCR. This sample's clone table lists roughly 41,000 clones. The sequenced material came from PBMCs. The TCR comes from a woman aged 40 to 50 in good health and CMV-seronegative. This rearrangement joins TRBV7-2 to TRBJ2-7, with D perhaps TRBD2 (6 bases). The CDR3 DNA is TGTGCCAGCAGCCGGCCCGGGAGCGCCTACGAGCAGTACTTC. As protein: CASSRPGSAYEQYF.